The text below deals with one T cell receptor (beta chain). Libraries were prepared by immunoSEQ multiplex PCR; TCRdb keeps only in-frame clonotypes and omits some of them. Here the sample spans some 14,000 clones, 82% being singletons. The sample belongs to a study of sequential checkpoint blockade in melanoma. Study background: Arm A got nivolumab then ipilimumab; arm B the reverse, 1:1.

The CDR3 sequence is 15 residues long. Germline-derived CDR1 and CDR2 are SEHNR and FQNEAQ (reference sequence). V was clipped by 5 bases and J by 6 bases; unmatched bases: 9. As for treatment: randomized to nivolumab then ipilimumab (arm A) or the reverse (arm B). DNA-damaging chemotherapy had not been given to any patient beforehand. The sequences come from CD8+ T cells sorted from blood (inferred from file names), collected from a patient given nivolumab and ipilimumab in sequence. This receptor was obtained from a human donor with melanoma. The V call is TRBV7-9, the J call TRBJ2-3, with 9 bases lining up with TRBD1. The CDR3: CASSTGTGWRDTQYF. As DNA, the CDR3 is TGTGCCAGCAGCACGGGGACAGGGTGGCGGGATACGCAGTATTTT.